This is a list of T cell receptor beta chains from one sample in a study of technical replicates of blood from a handful of donors. Libraries were prepared by immunoSEQ multiplex PCR; TCRdb keeps only in-frame clonotypes and omits some of them. The data hold 95,000 or so clones, with 95% observed a single time. The sequenced sample was T cells isolated from PBMCs. These receptors all stem from a human donor in good health. Each CDR3 is given with its conserved first and last residue. D genes are given only for firm matches. Size tells how often a clone was seen (once, few, many) or the class of an expanded clone, and some rows leave it out.

TRBJ2-7 | TRBV28 | TRBD2 | - | CASRVAGATYEQYF | TGTGCCAGCAGAGTGGCGGGAGCGACCTACGAGCAGTACTTC
TRBJ2-7 | TRBV9 | TRBD2 | - | CASSVGGSINEQYF | TGTGCCAGCAGCGTAGGCGGGAGTATCAACGAGCAGTACTTC
TRBJ2-3 | TRBV4-2 | TRBD2 | - | CASSQDPSAGGFLTDTQYF | TGTGCCAGCAGCCAAGATCCATCAGCGGGAGGATTTCTCACAGATACGCAGTATTTT
TRBJ2-7 | TRBV28 | - | - | CASSSPGQSYEQYF | TGTGCCAGCAGTTCCCCGGGACAATCCTACGAGCAGTACTTC
TRBJ1-1 | TRBV18 | - | - | CASSPGGSSTEAFF | TGTGCCAGCTCACCTGGGGGGAGTAGCACTGAAGCTTTCTTT
TRBJ1-2 | TRBV6-5 | TRBD1 | - | CASSYPGQGNGYTF | TGTGCCAGCAGTTACCCGGGACAGGGGAATGGCTACACCTTC
TRBJ1-2 | TRBV30 | - | - | CAWSVGGYGYTF | TGTGCCTGGAGTGTAGGAGGCTATGGCTACACCTTC
TRBJ2-1 | TRBV6-5 | TRBD2 | - | CASSGTSVNEQFF | TGTGCCAGCTCCGGGACTAGTGTCAATGAGCAGTTCTTC
TRBJ2-1 | TRBV7-2 | TRBD2 | - | CASSLDGGRGYNEQFF | TGTGCCAGCAGCTTAGATGGGGGGAGGGGATACAATGAGCAGTTCTTC
TRBJ2-1 | TRBV11-2 | - | - | CASSLNGLMGGFF | TGTGCCAGCAGCTTAAACGGACTGATGGGTGGGTTCTTC
TRBJ1-2 | TRBV7-3 | - | - | CATSQGIGYGYTF | TGTGCCACCTCCCAGGGGATCGGCTATGGCTACACCTTC
TRBJ2-7 | TRBV19 | TRBD1 | - | CASNPGQGLSYEQYF | TGTGCCAGTAACCCCGGACAGGGGCTTTCCTACGAGCAGTACTTC
TRBJ2-3 | TRBV5-1 | TRBD2 | - | CASRSLLAELTDTQYF | TGCGCCAGCAGATCCCTACTAGCGGAGCTCACAGATACGCAGTATTTT
TRBJ1-2 | TRBV2 | - | once | CASSERVTGLYGYTF | TGTGCCAGCAGTGAAAGGGTCACGGGACTCTATGGCTACACCTTC
TRBJ2-7 | TRBV5-1 | - | - | CASSGALTYEQYF | TGCGCCAGCAGTGGTGCGTTGACCTACGAGCAGTACTTC
TRBJ1-5 | TRBV19 | TRBD1 | once | CASSIEQGAHQPQHF | TGTGCCAGTAGTATAGAACAGGGGGCGCATCAGCCCCAGCATTTT
TRBJ2-7 | TRBV19 | - | - | CASSITQGSPYEQYF | TGTGCCAGTAGTATAACACAGGGTAGTCCCTACGAGCAGTACTTC
TRBJ2-3 | TRBV5-1 | - | - | CASSRAGGVSDTQYF | TGCGCCAGCAGCCGGGCGGGCGGGGTATCAGATACGCAGTATTTT
TRBJ2-1 | TRBV19 | TRBD2 | - | CASSILGTRYNEQFF | TGTGCCAGTAGTATCCTCGGGACTAGATACAATGAGCAGTTCTTC